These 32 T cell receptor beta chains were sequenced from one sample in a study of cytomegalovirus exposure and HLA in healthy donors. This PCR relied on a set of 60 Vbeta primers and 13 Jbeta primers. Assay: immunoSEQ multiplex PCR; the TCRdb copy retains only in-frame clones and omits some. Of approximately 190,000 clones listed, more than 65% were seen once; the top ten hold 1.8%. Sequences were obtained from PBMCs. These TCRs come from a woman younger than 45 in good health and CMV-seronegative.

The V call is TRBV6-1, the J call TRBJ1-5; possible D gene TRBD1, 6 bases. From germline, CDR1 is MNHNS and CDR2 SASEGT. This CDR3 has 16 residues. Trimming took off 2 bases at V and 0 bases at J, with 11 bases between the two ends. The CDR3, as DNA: TGTGCCAGCAGTGAACAACAGGGTAATAGCAATCAGCCCCAGCATTTT. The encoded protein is CASSEQQGNSNQPQHF.

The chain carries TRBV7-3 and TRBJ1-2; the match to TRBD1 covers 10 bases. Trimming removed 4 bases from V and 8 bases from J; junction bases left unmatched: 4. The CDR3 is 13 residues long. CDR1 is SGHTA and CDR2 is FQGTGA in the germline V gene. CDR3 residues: CASSSLTGGGYTF. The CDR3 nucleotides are TGTGCCAGCAGCTCTCTGACAGGGGGCGGCTACACCTTC.

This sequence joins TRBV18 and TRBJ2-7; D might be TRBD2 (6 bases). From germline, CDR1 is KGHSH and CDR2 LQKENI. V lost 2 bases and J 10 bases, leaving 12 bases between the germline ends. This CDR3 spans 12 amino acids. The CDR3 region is CASSPSPGGQYF. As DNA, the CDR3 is TGTGCCAGCTCACCAAGTCCCGGGGGACAGTACTTC.

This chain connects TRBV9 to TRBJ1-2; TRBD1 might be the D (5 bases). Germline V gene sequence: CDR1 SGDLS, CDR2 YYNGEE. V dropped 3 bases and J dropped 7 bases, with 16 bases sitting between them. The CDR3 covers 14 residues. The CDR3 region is CASSARMGLGGYTF. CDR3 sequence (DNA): TGTGCCAGCAGCGCCCGAATGGGGCTAGGTGGCTACACCTTC.

The CDR3 bases are TGCGCCAGCAGCCGGAATTTAGCCGTCGGACAGTTCTTC. Encoded protein: CASSRNLAVGQFF. The chain couples TRBV4-1 to TRBJ2-1; D is unresolved. The CDR3 is made up of 13 amino acids. The V and J ends lost 4 bases and 13 bases respectively, with 17 bases between them. CDR1 and CDR2 from the germline V gene are MGHRA and YSYEKL.

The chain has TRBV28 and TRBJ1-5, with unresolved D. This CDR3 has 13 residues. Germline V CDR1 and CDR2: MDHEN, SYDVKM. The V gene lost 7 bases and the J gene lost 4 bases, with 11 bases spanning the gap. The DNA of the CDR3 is TGTGCCAGCAACCTCGCGGGGAATCAGCCCCAGCATTTT. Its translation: CASNLAGNQPQHF. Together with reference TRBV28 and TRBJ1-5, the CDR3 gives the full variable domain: DVKVTQSSRYLVKRTGEKVFLECVQDMDHENMFWYRQDPGLGLRLIYFSYDVKMKEKGDIPEGYSVSREKKERFSLILESASTNQTSMYLCASNLAGNQPQHFGDGTRLSIL.

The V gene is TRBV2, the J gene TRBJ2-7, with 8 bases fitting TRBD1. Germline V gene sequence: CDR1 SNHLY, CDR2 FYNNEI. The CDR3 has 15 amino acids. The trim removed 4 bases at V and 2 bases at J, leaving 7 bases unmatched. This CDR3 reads CASSAGRTGTYEQYF. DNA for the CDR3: TGTGCCAGCAGTGCCGGTAGGACAGGGACCTACGAGCAGTACTTC.

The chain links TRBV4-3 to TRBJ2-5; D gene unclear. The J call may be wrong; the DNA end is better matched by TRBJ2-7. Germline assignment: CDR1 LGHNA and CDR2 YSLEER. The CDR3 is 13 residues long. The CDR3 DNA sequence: TGCGCCAGCAGCCAAGATCCGAGTCTCGAGCAGTACTTC. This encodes CASSQDPSLEQYF.

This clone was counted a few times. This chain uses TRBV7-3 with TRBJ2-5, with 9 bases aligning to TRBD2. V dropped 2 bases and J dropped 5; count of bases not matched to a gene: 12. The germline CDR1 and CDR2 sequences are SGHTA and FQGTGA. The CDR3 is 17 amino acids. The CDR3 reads CASSLQGSGRRGETQYF. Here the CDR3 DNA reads TGTGCCAGCAGCTTACAGGGTAGCGGGAGAAGGGGGGAGACCCAGTACTTC.

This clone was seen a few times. Here the CDR3 reads CASSSTGGTGELFF. CDR3 nucleotides: TGTGCCAGCAGTTCGACAGGGGGCACCGGGGAGCTGTTTTTT. The gene calls are TRBV6-1 and TRBJ2-2; 9 bases are shared with TRBD1. This CDR3 region has 14 residues. The germline CDR1 and CDR2 sequences are MNHNS and SASEGT. The J segment lost 4 bases and the V segment lost 5 bases, leaving 2 bases of the junction unmatched.

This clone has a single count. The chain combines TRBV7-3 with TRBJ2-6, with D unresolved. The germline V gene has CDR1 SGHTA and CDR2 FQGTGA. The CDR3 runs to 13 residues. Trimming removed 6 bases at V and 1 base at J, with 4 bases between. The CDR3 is CASRESGANVLTF. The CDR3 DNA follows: TGTGCCAGCAGGGAGTCTGGGGCCAACGTCCTGACTTTC.

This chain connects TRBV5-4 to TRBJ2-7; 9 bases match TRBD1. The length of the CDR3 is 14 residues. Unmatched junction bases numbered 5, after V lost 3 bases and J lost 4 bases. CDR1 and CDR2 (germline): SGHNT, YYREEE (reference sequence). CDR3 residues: CASSSRQGGYEQYF. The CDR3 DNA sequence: TGTGCCAGCAGCTCGCGACAGGGGGGGTACGAGCAGTACTTC.

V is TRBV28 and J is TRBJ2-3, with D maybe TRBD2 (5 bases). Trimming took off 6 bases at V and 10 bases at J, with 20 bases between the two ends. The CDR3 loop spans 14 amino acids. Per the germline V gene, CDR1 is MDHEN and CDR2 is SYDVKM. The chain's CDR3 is CASSTPGIPGSQYF. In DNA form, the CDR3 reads TGTGCCAGCAGCACTCCGGGGATACCGGGGTCGCAGTATTTT.

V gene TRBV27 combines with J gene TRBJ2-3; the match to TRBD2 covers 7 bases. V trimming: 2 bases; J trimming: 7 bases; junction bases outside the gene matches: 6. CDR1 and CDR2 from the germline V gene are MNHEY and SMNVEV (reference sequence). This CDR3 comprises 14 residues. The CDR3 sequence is CASSLAGAGNTQYF. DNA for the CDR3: TGTGCCAGCAGTTTAGCGGGAGCGGGAAATACGCAGTATTTT.

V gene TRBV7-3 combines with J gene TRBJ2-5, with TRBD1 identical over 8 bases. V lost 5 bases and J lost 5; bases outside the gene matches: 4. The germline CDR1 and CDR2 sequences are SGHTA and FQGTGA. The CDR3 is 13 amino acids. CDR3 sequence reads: CASSDRGGETQYF. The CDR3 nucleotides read TGTGCCAGCAGCGACAGGGGTGGCGAGACCCAGTACTTC.

The CDR3 region is CASSQERGLAANNEQFF. The DNA of the CDR3 is TGCGCCAGCAGCCAAGAAAGGGGACTAGCGGCAAACAATGAGCAGTTCTTC. The chain has TRBV4-1 and TRBJ2-1; 11 positions match TRBD2. CDR3 length equals 17 residues. J lost 5 bases, V lost 0 bases, and 6 bases had no gene match. Germline V gene lookup returns CDR1 MGHRA and CDR2 YSYEKL.

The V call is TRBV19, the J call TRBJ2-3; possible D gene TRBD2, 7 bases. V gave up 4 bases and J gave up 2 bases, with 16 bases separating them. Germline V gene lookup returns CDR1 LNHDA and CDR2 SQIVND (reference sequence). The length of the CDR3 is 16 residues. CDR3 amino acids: CASSTGRAGATDTQYF. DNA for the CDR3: TGTGCCAGTAGTACGGGGCGGGCGGGGGCCACAGATACGCAGTATTTT.

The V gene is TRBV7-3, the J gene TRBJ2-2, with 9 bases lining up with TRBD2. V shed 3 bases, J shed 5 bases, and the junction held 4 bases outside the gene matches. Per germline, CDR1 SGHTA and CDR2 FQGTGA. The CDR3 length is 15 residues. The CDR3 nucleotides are TGTGCCAGCAGCTTCGGCCTAGCGGGGACCGGGGAGCTGTTTTTT. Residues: CASSFGLAGTGELFF.

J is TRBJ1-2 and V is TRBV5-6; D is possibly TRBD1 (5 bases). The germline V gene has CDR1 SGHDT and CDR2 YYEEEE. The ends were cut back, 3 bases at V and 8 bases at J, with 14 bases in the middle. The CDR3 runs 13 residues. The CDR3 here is CASSSTPGGGYTF. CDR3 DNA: TGTGCCAGCAGCTCCACCCCGGGGGGGGGCTACACCTTC. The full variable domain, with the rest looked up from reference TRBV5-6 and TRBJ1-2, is DAGVTQSPTHLIKTRGQQVTLRCSPKSGHDTVSWYQQALGQGPQFIFQYYEEEERQRGNFPDRFSGHQFPNYSSELNVNALLLGDSALYLCASSSTPGGGYTFGSGTRLTVV.

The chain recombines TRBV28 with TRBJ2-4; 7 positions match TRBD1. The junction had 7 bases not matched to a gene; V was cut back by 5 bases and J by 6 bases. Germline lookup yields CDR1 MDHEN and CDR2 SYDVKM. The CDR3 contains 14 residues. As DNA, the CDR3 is TGTGCCAGCAGTCTAGACAGGGTGGGAAACATTCAGTACTTC. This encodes CASSLDRVGNIQYF.

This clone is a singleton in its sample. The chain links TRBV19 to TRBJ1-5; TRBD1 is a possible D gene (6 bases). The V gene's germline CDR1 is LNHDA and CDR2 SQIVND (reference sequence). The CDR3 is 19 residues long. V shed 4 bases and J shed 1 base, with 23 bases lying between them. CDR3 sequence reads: CASSRRAPGQSGSNQPQHF. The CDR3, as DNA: TGTGCCAGTAGTAGGCGGGCCCCTGGACAGTCGGGGAGCAATCAGCCCCAGCATTTT.

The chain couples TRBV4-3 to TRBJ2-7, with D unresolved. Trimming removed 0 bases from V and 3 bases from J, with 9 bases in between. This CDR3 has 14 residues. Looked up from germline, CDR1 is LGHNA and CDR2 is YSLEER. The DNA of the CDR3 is TGCGCCAGCAGCCAAGAGTGGCAGGTCTACGAGCAGTACTTC. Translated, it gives CASSQEWQVYEQYF.

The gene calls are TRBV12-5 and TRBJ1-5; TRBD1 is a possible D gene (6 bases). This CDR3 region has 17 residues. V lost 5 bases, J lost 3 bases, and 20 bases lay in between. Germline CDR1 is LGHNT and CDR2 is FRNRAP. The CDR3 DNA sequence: TGTGCTAGTGGTCCTTTTGGGGGCAGTGACTACAATCAGCCCCAGCATTTT. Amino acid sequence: CASGPFGGSDYNQPQHF.

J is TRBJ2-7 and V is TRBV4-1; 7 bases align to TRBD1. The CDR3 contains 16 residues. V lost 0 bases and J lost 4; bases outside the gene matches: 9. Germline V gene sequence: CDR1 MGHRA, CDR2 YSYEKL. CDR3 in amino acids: CASSQDGTVNSYEQYF. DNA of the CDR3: TGCGCCAGCAGCCAAGACGGGACAGTAAATTCTTACGAGCAGTACTTC.

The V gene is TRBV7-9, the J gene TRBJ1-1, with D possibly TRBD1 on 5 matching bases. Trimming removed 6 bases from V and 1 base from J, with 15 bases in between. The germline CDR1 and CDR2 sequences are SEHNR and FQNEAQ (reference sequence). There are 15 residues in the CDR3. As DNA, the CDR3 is TGTGCCAGCAGTAGACAGCCGCCGGAGAACACTGAAGCTTTCTTT. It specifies CASSRQPPENTEAFF.

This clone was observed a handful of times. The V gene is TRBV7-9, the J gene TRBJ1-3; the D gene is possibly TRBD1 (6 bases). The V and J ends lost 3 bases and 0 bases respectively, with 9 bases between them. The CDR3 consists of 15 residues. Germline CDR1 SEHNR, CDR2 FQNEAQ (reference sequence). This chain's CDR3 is CASSFPGASGNTIYF. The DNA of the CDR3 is TGTGCCAGCAGCTTTCCAGGGGCCTCTGGAAACACCATATATTTT. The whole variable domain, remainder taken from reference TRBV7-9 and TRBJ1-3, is DTGVSQNPRHKITKRGQNVTFRCDPISEHNRLYWYRQTLGQGPEFLTYFQNEAQLEKSRLLSDRFSAERPKGSFSTLEIQRTEQGDSAMYLCASSFPGASGNTIYFGEGSWLTVV.

The CDR3 sequence: CASALGQENSEQFF. In DNA, the CDR3 is TGTGCCAGCGCCCTAGGACAGGAAAATAGCGAGCAGTTCTTC. J is TRBJ2-1 and V is TRBV18; 7 nucleotides align to TRBD1. The CDR3 consists of 14 residues. Unmatched junction bases numbered 14, after V lost 8 bases and J lost 10 bases. Per germline, CDR1 KGHSH and CDR2 LQKENI.

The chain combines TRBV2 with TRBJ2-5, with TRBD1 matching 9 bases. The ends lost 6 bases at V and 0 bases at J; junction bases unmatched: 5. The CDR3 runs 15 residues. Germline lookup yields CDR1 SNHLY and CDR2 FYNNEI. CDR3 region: CASRGQGGYQETQYF. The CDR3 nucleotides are TGTGCCAGCAGGGGACAGGGAGGGTACCAAGAGACCCAGTACTTC.

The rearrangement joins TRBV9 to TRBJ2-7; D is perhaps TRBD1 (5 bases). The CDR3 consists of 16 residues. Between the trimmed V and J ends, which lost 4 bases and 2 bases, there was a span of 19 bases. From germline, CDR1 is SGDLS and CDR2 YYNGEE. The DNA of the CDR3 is TGTGCCAGCAGCCTGGGGCCAAGGGGTCCTCCCTACGAGCAGTACTTC. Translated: CASSLGPRGPPYEQYF.

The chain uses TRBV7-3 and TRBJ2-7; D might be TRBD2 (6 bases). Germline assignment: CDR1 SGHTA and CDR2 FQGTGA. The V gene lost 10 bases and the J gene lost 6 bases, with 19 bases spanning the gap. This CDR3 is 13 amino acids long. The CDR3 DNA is TGTGCCAATACGGACGTGGAGGGCTGCGAGCAGTACTTC. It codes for CANTDVEGCEQYF.

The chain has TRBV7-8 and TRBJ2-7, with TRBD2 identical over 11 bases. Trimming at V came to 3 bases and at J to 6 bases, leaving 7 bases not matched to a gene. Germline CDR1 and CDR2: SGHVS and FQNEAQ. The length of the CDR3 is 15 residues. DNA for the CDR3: TGTGCCAGCAGCTTTGTTAGCGGGAGGGAGGGCGAGCAGTACTTC. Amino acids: CASSFVSGREGEQYF.

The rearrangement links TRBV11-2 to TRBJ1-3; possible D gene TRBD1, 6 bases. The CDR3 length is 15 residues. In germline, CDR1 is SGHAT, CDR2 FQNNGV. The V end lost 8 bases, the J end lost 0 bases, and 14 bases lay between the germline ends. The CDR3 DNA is TGTGCCAGCCTCGGGGGGCGAACCTCTGGAAACACCATATATTTT. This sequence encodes CASLGGRTSGNTIYF.